These T cell receptor beta chains were read from a single sample in a study of OX40 agonist ivuxolimab in advanced cancers. Sequenced by immunoSEQ multiplex PCR; TCRdb stores in-frame clones only, minus some. The sample lists roughly 140,000 clones, around 94% occurring once. Sequencing used CD4+ or CD8+ T cells sorted from blood, obtained in a trial of the OX40 agonist ivuxolimab. All receptors derive from an adult with an advanced solid tumor such as melanoma, head and neck, liver or kidney cancer. CDR3s include the opening cysteine and the closing phenylalanine or tryptophan. The D gene is left open where the match is weak. Some rows mark clone size as missing; the rest say once, few, many or name a class of expanded clone.

clone_size: -; d_call: TRBD1; v_call: TRBV6-5; j_call: TRBJ1-2; cdr3_nt: TGTGCCAGCAGGGCAGGGGGCACCGATGGCTACACCTTC; cdr3_aa: CASRAGGTDGYTF
clone_size: -; d_call: -; v_call: TRBV4-1; j_call: TRBJ1-2; cdr3_nt: TGCGCCAGCAGTCATGGGGTATTGAATGGCTACACCTTC; cdr3_aa: CASSHGVLNGYTF
clone_size: -; d_call: TRBD1; v_call: TRBV19; j_call: TRBJ1-1; cdr3_nt: TGTGCCAGTAGTGAAGACAGGGAGGGGGCTTTCTTT; cdr3_aa: CASSEDREGAFF
clone_size: once; d_call: -; v_call: TRBV10-3; j_call: TRBJ2-1; cdr3_nt: TGTGCCATAGGGAGGCAGGGCGACAATGAGCAGTTCTTC; cdr3_aa: CAIGRQGDNEQFF
clone_size: -; d_call: TRBD2; v_call: TRBV5-4; j_call: TRBJ2-3; cdr3_nt: TGTGCCAGCAGCCCAGCACCGGGACTAGGCACAGATACGCAGTATTTT; cdr3_aa: CASSPAPGLGTDTQYF
clone_size: -; d_call: -; v_call: TRBV10-3; j_call: TRBJ2-5; cdr3_nt: TGTGCGACACGCCCGGGGACCGCGCCAGAGACCCAGTACTTC; cdr3_aa: CATRPGTAPETQYF
clone_size: -; d_call: -; v_call: TRBV5-1; j_call: TRBJ1-2; cdr3_nt: TGCGCCAGCAGCCCTCCAGGGCGGGGTGGCTACACCTTC; cdr3_aa: CASSPPGRGGYTF
clone_size: -; d_call: TRBD2; v_call: TRBV18; j_call: TRBJ2-1; cdr3_nt: TGTGCCAGCTCACCAGCTAGCGGGGGCTCCAGCTCCTACAATGAGCAGTTCTTC; cdr3_aa: CASSPASGGSSSYNEQFF
clone_size: -; d_call: TRBD2; v_call: TRBV5-1; j_call: TRBJ2-1; cdr3_nt: TGCGCCAGCAGCTTGGACGGCGGGGGGGCTCGCAATGAGCAGTTCTTC; cdr3_aa: CASSLDGGGARNEQFF
clone_size: -; d_call: -; v_call: TRBV19; j_call: TRBJ1-3; cdr3_nt: TGTGCCAGTAGTATCGGCTCTGGAAACACCATATATTTT; cdr3_aa: CASSIGSGNTIYF
clone_size: -; d_call: -; v_call: TRBV9; j_call: TRBJ2-4; cdr3_nt: TGTGCCAGCAGCGTAGGGGGACGAATAGCCAAAAACATTCAGTACTTC; cdr3_aa: CASSVGGRIAKNIQYF
clone_size: -; d_call: -; v_call: TRBV5-1; j_call: TRBJ2-2; cdr3_nt: TGCGCCAGCAGCCTAACGACTAGGTCGAACACCGGGGAGCTGTTTTTT; cdr3_aa: CASSLTTRSNTGELFF
clone_size: once; d_call: TRBD1; v_call: TRBV19; j_call: TRBJ2-2; cdr3_nt: TGTGCCAGTAGGGACAGGGAGGAAGCCGGGGAGCTGTTTTTT; cdr3_aa: CASRDREEAGELFF
clone_size: -; d_call: -; v_call: TRBV5-6; j_call: TRBJ2-7; cdr3_nt: TGTGCCAGCAGCTGGAACAGGGGGGGCTACGAGCAGTACTTC; cdr3_aa: CASSWNRGGYEQYF
clone_size: few; d_call: -; v_call: TRBV6-1; j_call: TRBJ1-5; cdr3_nt: TGTGCCAGCAGTGAAGGGGGGGTAAATCAGCCCCAGCATTTT; cdr3_aa: CASSEGGVNQPQHF
clone_size: -; d_call: -; v_call: TRBV18; j_call: TRBJ2-3; cdr3_nt: TGTGCCAGCTCACCGGGTCGGGGCACAGATACGCAGTATTTT; cdr3_aa: CASSPGRGTDTQYF
clone_size: -; d_call: -; v_call: TRBV11-2; j_call: TRBJ1-2; cdr3_nt: TGTGCCAGCAGCTTACAGACCGTGAGTGGCTACACCTTC; cdr3_aa: CASSLQTVSGYTF